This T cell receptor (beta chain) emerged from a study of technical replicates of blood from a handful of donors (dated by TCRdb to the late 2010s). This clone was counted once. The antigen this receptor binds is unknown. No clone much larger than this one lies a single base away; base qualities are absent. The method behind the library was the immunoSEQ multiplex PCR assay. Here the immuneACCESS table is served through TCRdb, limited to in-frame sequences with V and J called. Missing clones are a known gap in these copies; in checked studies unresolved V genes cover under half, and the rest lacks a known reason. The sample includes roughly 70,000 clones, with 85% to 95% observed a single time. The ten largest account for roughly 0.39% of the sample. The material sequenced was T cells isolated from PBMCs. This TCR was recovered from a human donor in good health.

The CDR3 amino acid sequence is: CASSLTGQQKAFF. The DNA sequence follows: TGTGCCAGCTCACTTACGGGACAGCAGAAAGCTTTCTTT. Rearrangement joined TRBV28 to TRBJ1-1, with 7 middle bases fitting TRBD1. From a lookup of the germline V gene, CDR1 and CDR2 are MDHEN and SYDVKM. The CDR3 covers 13 residues, taking in both the cysteine and the phenylalanine. Just the 39-base CDR3 DNA is kept, in frame starting at base 1. V is cut back by 8 bases and J by 9 bases, with 12 bases in the junction unmatched.